The rows below give T cell receptor beta chains drawn from one sample of a study of spatial heterogeneity in lung cancer. Using its own MiXCR run on the 5' RACE reads, TCRdb lists one record per CDR3 protein. The sample comprises tens of thousands of distinct CDR3 sequences, about 12% of which are singletons, and roughly 41% rests with the top ten. Sequenced material: PBMCs, taken at surgery. Every receptor here comes from a male donor with early-stage non-small cell lung cancer. Both conserved end residues are part of each CDR3. The D gene is left open where the match is weak. Only part of the rows carry a size: once, few, many, or a class if the clone is expanded.

>TRBD2|TRBJ2-3|TRBV7-2|many|14
TGTGCCAGTTCGGTAGCGGGAGCAACAGATACGCAGTATTTT
CASSVAGATDTQYF
>TRBD1|TRBJ2-3|TRBV27|many|14
TGTGCCAGCAGTCTGCGACAGGGGGCAGATACGCAGTATTTT
CASSLRQGADTQYF
>TRBD2|TRBJ2-3|TRBV7-9|many|13
TGTGCCGGACGGGAGGCTAGCACAGATACGCAGTATTTT
CAGREASTDTQYF
>TRBD2|TRBJ2-3|TRBV24-1|many|16
TGTGCCACCAGTGGGAGACTAGCGGGAGAGGCAGATACGCAGTATTTT
CATSGRLAGEADTQYF
>-|TRBJ2-5|TRBV12-3/TRBV12-4|-|14
TGTGCCAGCAGTGCTACCAGCGGTCGCGAGACCCAGTACTTC
CASSATSGRETQYF
>TRBD2|TRBJ2-5|TRBV24-1|-|18
TGTGCCACCAGTGATGGGGGGGGACTAGCGGACCGGTGGGAGACCCAGTACTTC
CATSDGGGLADRWETQYF
>TRBD2|TRBJ2-3|TRBV7-3|-|16
TGTGCCAGCAGCTCCCAAGGTGGAGCGGGAAGGGCTACGCAGTATTTT
CASSSQGGAGRATQYF
>TRBD2|TRBJ2-7|TRBV6-1|few|14
TGTGCCAGCAGTGAAAAGTATCTAGCGGACGAGCAGTACTTC
CASSEKYLADEQYF
>-|TRBJ2-7|TRBV2|few|15
TGTGCCAGCAGTGAAGGGAAGGGGACGCCCTACGAGCAGTACTTC
CASSEGKGTPYEQYF
>-|TRBJ1-1|TRBV20-1|-|10
TGCAGTTTTATCGGGACGAGAGCTTTCTTT
CSFIGTRAFF
>TRBD2|TRBJ2-5|TRBV18|-|18
TGTGCCAGCTCAACAACCAGGACTAGCGGGAGGCCCGATCTCGCCCAGTACTTC
CASSTTRTSGRPDLAQYF
>-|TRBJ2-3|TRBV7-2|many|15
TGTGCCAGCAGCGGAATGGGACATCTCACAGATACGCAGTATTTT
CASSGMGHLTDTQYF
>TRBD2|TRBJ2-4|TRBV5-4|-|13
TGTGCCAGCAGCCCAGCGGGAGCTAACATTCAGTACTTC
CASSPAGANIQYF
>TRBD1|TRBJ2-1|TRBV6-5|-|15
TGTGCCAGCAGTTCCCGGGACAGGGGGGTCACCACCCCGTTCTTC
CASSSRDRGVTTPFF
>TRBD1|TRBJ1-1|TRBV30|-|17
TGTGCCCGGAGGGGGACAGCCGGAGGGGATATGAACACTGAAGCTTTCTTT
CARRGTAGGDMNTEAFF
>TRBD1|TRBJ1-1|TRBV29-1|-|15
TGCAGCGTTGGCTGGGGGACAGGGTTGAACACTGAAGCTTTCTTT
CSVGWGTGLNTEAFF
>-|TRBJ2-7|TRBV3-1|-|14
TGTGCCAGCAGCCAAGATCAGGCTGTCTACGAGCAGTACTTC
CASSQDQAVYEQYF
>-|TRBJ2-3|TRBV7-3|few|15
TGTGCCAGCAGCAGTGAGGGGAGCAACACAGATACGCAGTATTTT
CASSSEGSNTDTQYF
>TRBD1|TRBJ1-1|TRBV6-2/TRBV6-3|-|15
TGTGCCAGCAGTTACGCGGGACAGTTGAACACTGAAGCTTTCTTT
CASSYAGQLNTEAFF
>TRBD1|TRBJ1-2|TRBV7-8|many|18
TGTGCCAGCAGCTTAGCTATTGGGTCGGACAGGGGGCCAGACGGCTACACCTTC
CASSLAIGSDRGPDGYTF
>TRBD2|TRBJ2-2|TRBV4-2|few|17
TGTGCCAGCAGCCAAGGACTAGCGGGAGGGTACACCGGGGAGCTGTTTTTT
CASSQGLAGGYTGELFF
>-|TRBJ2-5|TRBV5-1|many|12
TGCGCCAGCAGCTATGACCAGGGGACCCAGTACTTC
CASSYDQGTQYF
>-|TRBJ2-1|TRBV11-3|many|12
TGTGCCAGCAGCCCGGATGGGGGGCAGCAGTTCTTC
CASSPDGGQQFF
>-|TRBJ2-3|TRBV5-6|few|14
TGTGCCAGTCTCACTAGGGCCCAGACAGATACGCAGTATTTT
CASLTRAQTDTQYF
>TRBD2|TRBJ2-1|TRBV27|-|17
TGTGCCAGCAGTTTCCAAAACCTAGCGGGAGGGCCCCACGAGCAGTTCTTC
CASSFQNLAGGPHEQFF
>-|TRBJ1-2|TRBV5-1|many|14
TGCGCCAGCAGCACGACGGTTGATAACTATGGCTACACCTTC
CASSTTVDNYGYTF
>-|TRBJ2-2|TRBV5-1|-|15
TGCGCCAGCAGCTTGGGGACTTCAAACACCGGGGAGCTGTTTTTT
CASSLGTSNTGELFF
>-|TRBJ2-7|TRBV11-1|-|15
TGTGCCAGCAGCTTAGCCGGGGGTGATCCCTACGAGCAGTACTTC
CASSLAGGDPYEQYF